This entry is about one T cell receptor beta chain. The antigen is unknown. In germline, CDR1 is MNHEY, CDR2 SMNVEV (reference sequence). CDR3 length equals 15 residues. V lost 0 bases and J lost 3; bases outside the gene matches: 5. At baseline, cycle 4 day 1, and cycle 7 day 1, blood was sampled. The data derive from a study of OX40 agonist ivuxolimab in advanced cancers. Study summary: Patients undergoing dose escalation presented with hepatocellular carcinoma, melanoma, renal cell or head and neck cancer. Allowance was made for prior anti-PD-1, anti-PD-L1 or anti-CTLA-4 therapy, and 35% to 40% had some. Whole-study findings and limits: There were, on average, more expanded clones in CD8+ T cells than in CD4+.

Profiled with immunoSEQ multiplex PCR; TCRdb holds only in-frame clones, not every one. Among approximately 60,000 clones, 80% to 95% were seen once, and the ten largest hold roughly 13%. The chain couples TRBV27 to TRBJ2-7; TRBD2 aligns across 7 bases. This clonotype originated in an adult with an advanced solid tumor such as melanoma, head and neck, liver or kidney cancer. Sequencing used CD4+ or CD8+ T cells sorted from blood, obtained in a trial of the OX40 agonist ivuxolimab. In DNA form, the CDR3 reads TGTGCCAGCAGTTTATCTGCTAGCGGAGTCTACGAGCAGTACTTC. It encodes CASSLSASGVYEQYF.